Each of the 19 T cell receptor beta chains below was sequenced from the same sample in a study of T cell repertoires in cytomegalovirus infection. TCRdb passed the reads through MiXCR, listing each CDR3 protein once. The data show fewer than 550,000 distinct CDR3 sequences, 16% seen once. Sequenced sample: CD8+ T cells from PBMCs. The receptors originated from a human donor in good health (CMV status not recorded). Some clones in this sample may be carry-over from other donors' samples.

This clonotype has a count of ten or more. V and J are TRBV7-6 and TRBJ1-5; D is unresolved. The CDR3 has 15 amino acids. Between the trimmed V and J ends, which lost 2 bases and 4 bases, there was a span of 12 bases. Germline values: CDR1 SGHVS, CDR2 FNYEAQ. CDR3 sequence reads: CASSLKWGGNQPQHF. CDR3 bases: TGTGCCAGCAGCTTAAAGTGGGGTGGGAATCAGCCCCAGCATTTT. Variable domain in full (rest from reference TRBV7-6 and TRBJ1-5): GAGVSQSPRYKVTKRGQDVALRCDPISGHVSLYWYRQALGQGPEFLTYFNYEAQQDKSGLPNDRFSAERPEGSISTLTIQRTEQRDSAMYRCASSLKWGGNQPQHFGDGTRLSIL.

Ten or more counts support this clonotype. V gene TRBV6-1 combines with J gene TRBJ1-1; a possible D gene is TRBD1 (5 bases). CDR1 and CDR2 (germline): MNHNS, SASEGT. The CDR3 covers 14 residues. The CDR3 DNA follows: TGTGCGTGGGGGGGGAGGGAACCGTACACTGAAGCTTTCTTT. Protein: CAWGGREPYTEAFF.

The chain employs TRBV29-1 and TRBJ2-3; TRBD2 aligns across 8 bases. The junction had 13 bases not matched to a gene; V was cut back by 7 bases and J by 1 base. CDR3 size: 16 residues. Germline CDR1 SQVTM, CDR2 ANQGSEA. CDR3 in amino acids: CSAGGYGSGRTDTQYF. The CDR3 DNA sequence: TGCAGCGCGGGGGGGTACGGTTCGGGCCGCACAGATACGCAGTATTTT.

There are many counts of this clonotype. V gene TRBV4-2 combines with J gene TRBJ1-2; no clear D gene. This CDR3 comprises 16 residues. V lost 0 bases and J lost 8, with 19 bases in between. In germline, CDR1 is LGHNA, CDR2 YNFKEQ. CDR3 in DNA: TGTGCCAGCAGCCAAGAAATCTCGCCCGCACCGTTGGGCTACACCTTC. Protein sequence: CASSQEISPAPLGYTF.

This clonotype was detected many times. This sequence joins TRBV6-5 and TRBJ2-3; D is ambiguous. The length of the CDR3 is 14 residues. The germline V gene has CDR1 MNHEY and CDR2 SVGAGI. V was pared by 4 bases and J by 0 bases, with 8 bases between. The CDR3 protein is CASSFQSSTDTQYF. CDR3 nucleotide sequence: TGTGCCAGCAGTTTCCAATCTAGCACAGATACGCAGTATTTT.

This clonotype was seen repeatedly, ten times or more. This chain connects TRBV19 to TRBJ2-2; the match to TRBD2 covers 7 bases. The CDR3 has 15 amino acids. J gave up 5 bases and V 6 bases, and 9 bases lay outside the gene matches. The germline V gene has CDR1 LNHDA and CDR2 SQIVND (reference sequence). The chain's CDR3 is CASRSGAGRTGELFF. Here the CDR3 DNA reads TGTGCCAGTAGGTCAGGAGCGGGAAGAACCGGGGAGCTGTTTTTT.

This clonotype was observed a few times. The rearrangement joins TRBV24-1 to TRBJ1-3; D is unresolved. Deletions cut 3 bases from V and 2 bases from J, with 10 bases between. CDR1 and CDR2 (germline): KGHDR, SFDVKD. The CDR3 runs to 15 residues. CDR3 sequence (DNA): TGTGCCACCAGTGATAGCCGGGAGCCTGGAAACACCATATATTTT. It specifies CATSDSREPGNTIYF.

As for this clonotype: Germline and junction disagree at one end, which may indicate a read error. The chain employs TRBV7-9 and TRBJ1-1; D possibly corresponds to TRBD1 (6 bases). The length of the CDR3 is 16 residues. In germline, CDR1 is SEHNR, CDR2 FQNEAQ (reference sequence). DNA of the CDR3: TGTGCAAGCAGCCCCCTACCCGGACAGAAGAACACTGAATCTTTCTTT. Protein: CASSPLPGQKNTESFF.

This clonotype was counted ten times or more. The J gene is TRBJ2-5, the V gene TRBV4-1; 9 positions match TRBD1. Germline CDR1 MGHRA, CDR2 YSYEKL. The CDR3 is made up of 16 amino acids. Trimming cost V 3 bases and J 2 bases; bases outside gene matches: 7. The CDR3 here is CASSQYHRGLQETQYF. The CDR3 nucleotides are TGCGCCAGCAGCCAGTACCACAGGGGGCTACAAGAGACCCAGTACTTC.

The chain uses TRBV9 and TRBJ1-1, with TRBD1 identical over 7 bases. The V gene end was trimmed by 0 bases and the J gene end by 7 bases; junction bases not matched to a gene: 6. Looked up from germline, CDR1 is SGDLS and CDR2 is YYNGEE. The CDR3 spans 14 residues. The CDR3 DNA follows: TGTGCCAGCAGCGTAGGACAGGGCGGGTTTGAAGCTTTCTTT. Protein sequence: CASSVGQGGFEAFF.

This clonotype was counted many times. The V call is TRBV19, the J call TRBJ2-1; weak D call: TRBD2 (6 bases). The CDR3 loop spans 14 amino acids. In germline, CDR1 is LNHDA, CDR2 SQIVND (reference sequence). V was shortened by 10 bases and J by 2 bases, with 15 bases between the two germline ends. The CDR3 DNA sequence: TGTGCCACCAGTTGGGGGGAAACCTACAATGAGCAGTTCTTC. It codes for CATSWGETYNEQFF. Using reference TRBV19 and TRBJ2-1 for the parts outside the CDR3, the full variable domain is DGGITQSPKYLFRKEGQNVTLSCEQNLNHDAMYWYRQDPGQGLRLIYYSQIVNDFQKGDIAEGYSVSREKKESFPLTVTSAQKNPTAFYLCATSWGETYNEQFFGPGTRLTVL.

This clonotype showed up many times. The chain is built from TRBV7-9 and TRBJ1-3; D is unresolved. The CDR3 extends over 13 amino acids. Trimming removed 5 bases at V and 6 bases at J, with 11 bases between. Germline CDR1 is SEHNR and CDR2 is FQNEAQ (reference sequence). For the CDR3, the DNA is TGTGCCAGCAGCCGGCCTCAGGCAAACACCATATATTTT. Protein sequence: CASSRPQANTIYF. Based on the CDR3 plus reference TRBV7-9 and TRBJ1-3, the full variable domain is DTGVSQNPRHKITKRGQNVTFRCDPISEHNRLYWYRQTLGQGPEFLTYFQNEAQLEKSRLLSDRFSAERPKGSFSTLEIQRTEQGDSAMYLCASSRPQANTIYFGEGSWLTVV.

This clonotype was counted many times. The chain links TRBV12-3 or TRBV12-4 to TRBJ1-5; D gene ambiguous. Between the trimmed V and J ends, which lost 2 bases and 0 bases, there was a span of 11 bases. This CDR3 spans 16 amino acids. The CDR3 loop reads CASSLRPDYSNQPQHF. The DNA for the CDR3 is TGTGCCAGCAGTTTACGACCAGATTATAGCAATCAGCCCCAGCATTTT.

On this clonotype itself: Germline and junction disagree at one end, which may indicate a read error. CDR3 sequence reads: CSARVGVVNVQFF. The CDR3 DNA reads as TGCAGTGCTAGAGTGGGGGTCGTCAATGTGCAGTTCTTC. The chain is built from TRBV20-1 and TRBJ2-1; possibly TRBD1 or TRBD2 for D (5 bases each). The CDR3 has 13 residues. CDR1 and CDR2 (germline): DFQATT, SNEGSKA (reference sequence).

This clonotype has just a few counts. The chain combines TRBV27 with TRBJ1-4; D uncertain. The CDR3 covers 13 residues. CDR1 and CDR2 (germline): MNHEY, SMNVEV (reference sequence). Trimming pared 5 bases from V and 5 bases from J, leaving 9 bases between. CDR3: CASSQVPNEKLFF. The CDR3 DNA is TGTGCCAGCAGTCAGGTCCCAAATGAAAAACTGTTTTTT. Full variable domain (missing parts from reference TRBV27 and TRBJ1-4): EAQVTQNPRYLITVTGKKLTVTCSQNMNHEYMSWYRQDPGLGLRQIYYSMNVEVTDKGDVPEGYKVSRKEKRNFPLILESPSPNQTSLYFCASSQVPNEKLFFGSGTQLSVL.

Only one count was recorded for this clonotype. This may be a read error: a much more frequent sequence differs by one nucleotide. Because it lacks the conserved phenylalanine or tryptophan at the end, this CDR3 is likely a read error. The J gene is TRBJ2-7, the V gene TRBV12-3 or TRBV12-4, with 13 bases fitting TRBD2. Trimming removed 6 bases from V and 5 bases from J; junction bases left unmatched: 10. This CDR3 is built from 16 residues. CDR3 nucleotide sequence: TGTGCCAGCAGCCCCCCGGGACTAGCGGGGTCACACGAGCAGTACTTA. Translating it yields CASSPPGLAGSHEQYL.

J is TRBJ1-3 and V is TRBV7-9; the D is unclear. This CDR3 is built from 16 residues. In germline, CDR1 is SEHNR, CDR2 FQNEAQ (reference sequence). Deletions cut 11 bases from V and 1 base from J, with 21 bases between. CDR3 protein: CAGLTPRVTSGNTIYF. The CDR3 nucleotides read TGTGCCGGCCTTACGCCGCGGGTTACTTCTGGAAACACCATATATTTT. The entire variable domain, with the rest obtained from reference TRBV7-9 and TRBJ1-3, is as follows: DTGVSQNPRHKITKRGQNVTFRCDPISEHNRLYWYRQTLGQGPEFLTYFQNEAQLEKSRLLSDRFSAERPKGSFSTLEIQRTEQGDSAMYLCAGLTPRVTSGNTIYFGEGSWLTVV.

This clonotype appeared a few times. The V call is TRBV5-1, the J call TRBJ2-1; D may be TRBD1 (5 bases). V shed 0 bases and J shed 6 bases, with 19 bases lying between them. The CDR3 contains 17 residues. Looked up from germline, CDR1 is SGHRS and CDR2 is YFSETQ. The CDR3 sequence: CASSLADTSGLRNEQFF. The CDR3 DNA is TGCGCCAGCAGCTTGGCCGATACGTCAGGGCTCCGCAATGAGCAGTTCTTC.

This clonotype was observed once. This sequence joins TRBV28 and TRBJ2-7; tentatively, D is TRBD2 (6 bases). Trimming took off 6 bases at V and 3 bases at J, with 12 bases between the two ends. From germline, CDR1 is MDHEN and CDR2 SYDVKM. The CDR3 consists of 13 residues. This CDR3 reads CASRGRDFYEQYF. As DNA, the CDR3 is TGTGCCAGCAGGGGCCGGGACTTCTACGAGCAGTACTTC.